Reported below is one TCR beta chain. With 0 bases clipped from V and 3 bases from J, the junction kept 1 base outside the gene matches. Germline V gene sequence: CDR1 KGHSH, CDR2 LQKENI. The CDR3 length is 16 residues. This sample was included in a study of cytomegalovirus exposure and HLA in healthy donors. The method was immunoSEQ multiplex PCR; TCRdb's version includes in-frame clones alone and lacks a portion of them. The sample has approximately 65,000 clones, about 95% seen once. What was sequenced was PBMCs. This sequence originates from a woman aged 18-29 years in good health and CMV-seronegative. The rearrangement joins TRBV18 to TRBJ2-2; 10 bases map to TRBD1. As DNA, the CDR3 is TGTGCCAGCTCACCACCTGGGACAGGGGACACCGGGGAGCTGTTTTTT. Its protein product is CASSPPGTGDTGELFF.